These 15 T cell receptor beta chains share one sample of origin, sequenced in a study of blood T cell repertoires in COVID-19. The protocol was immunoSEQ multiplex PCR, while the TCRdb copy is restricted to in-frame clones and leaves out a portion. The data contain roughly 370,000 clones, around nine tenths of them singletons. The specimen sequenced was PBMCs or T cells enriched from blood (not recorded which). The receptors were gathered from a woman aged 45-65 years who had recovered from COVID-19.

The chain recombines TRBV7-9 with TRBJ1-6, with 9 bases identical to TRBD1. J gave up 5 bases and V 4 bases, and 3 bases lay outside the gene matches. Germline V gives CDR1 SEHNR, CDR2 FQNEAQ (reference sequence). This CDR3 is 15 amino acids long. The CDR3 nucleotides are TGTGCCAGCAGCTCACAGGGGGCAAATAATTCACCCCTCCACTTT. It is translated as CASSSQGANNSPLHF.

This clone was detected once. The J gene is TRBJ1-1, the V gene TRBV18; D perhaps matches TRBD1 (5 bases). The CDR3 contains 15 residues. Trimming pared 4 bases from V and 0 bases from J, leaving 12 bases between. CDR1 and CDR2 from the germline V gene are KGHSH and LQKENI. In DNA, the CDR3 is TGTGCCAGCTCACGCGGGACGAACATGAACACTGAAGCTTTCTTT. Its protein product is CASSRGTNMNTEAFF.

The chain links TRBV28 to TRBJ2-5; D is perhaps TRBD1 (5 bases). This CDR3 region has 18 residues. Trimming pared 2 bases from V and 5 bases from J, leaving 24 bases between. From germline, CDR1 is MDHEN and CDR2 SYDVKM. Written as DNA, the CDR3 is TGTGCCAGCAGTTTAAATTTCAGGGATTTGACCGCGCCGGAGACCCAGTACTTC. This encodes CASSLNFRDLTAPETQYF.

The chain is built from TRBV5-6 and TRBJ1-1, with TRBD1 as a possible D gene (5 bases). CDR3 length equals 15 residues. Germline V gives CDR1 SGHDT, CDR2 YYEEEE. V was clipped by 3 bases and J by 3 bases, with 15 bases between them. The CDR3 nucleotides read TGTGCCAGCAGCTCTACCGACTGGGGGGACACTGAAGCTTTCTTT. It is translated as CASSSTDWGDTEAFF.

This chain uses TRBV4-2 with TRBJ2-7, with TRBD1 as a possible D gene (6 bases). The CDR3 is 14 residues long. Trimming left V 1 base short and J 7 bases short, with 14 bases between. CDR1 is LGHNA, CDR2 YNFKEQ, per germline. The CDR3 DNA reads TGTGCCAGCAGCCAAGTCACAGGGAATTGGGAGCAGTACTTC. Protein: CASSQVTGNWEQYF.

The chain links TRBV2 to TRBJ1-5; maybe TRBD1 (5 bases). The V end lost 4 bases, the J end lost 4 bases, and 8 bases lay between the germline ends. Germline V gene lookup returns CDR1 SNHLY and CDR2 FYNNEI. The CDR3 runs to 13 residues. The CDR3, as DNA: TGTGCCAGCAGTGGACAGAAGAATCAGCCCCAGCATTTT. Amino acids: CASSGQKNQPQHF. The full variable domain, its missing parts supplied by reference TRBV2 and TRBJ1-5, is EPEVTQTPSHQVTQMGQEVILRCVPISNHLYFYWYRQILGQKVEFLVSFYNNEISEKSEIFDDQFSVERPDGSNFTLKIRSTKLEDSAMYFCASSGQKNQPQHFGDGTRLSIL.

The chain employs TRBV18 and TRBJ2-5; TRBD1 agrees at 7 bases. CDR1 and CDR2 from the germline V gene are KGHSH and LQKENI. This CDR3 region has 17 residues. Losses at the gene ends were 3 bases for V and 4 bases for J; bases not matched to a gene: 14. The CDR3 DNA is TGTGCCAGCTCACCGAACCCGACAGGGAGTAGGCGAGAGACCCAGTACTTC. As protein: CASSPNPTGSRRETQYF.

The chain couples TRBV3-1 (or the pseudogene TRBV3-2) to TRBJ1-2; perhaps TRBD1 as D (6 bases). The length of the CDR3 is 21 residues. Germline lookup yields CDR1 LGHDT and CDR2 YNNKEL (reference sequence). The V gene lost 1 base and the J gene lost 13 bases, with 40 bases spanning the gap. The chain's CDR3 is CASSQVRDILYGRVWSGQRTF. The CDR3 nucleotides are TGTGCCAGCAGCCAAGTGCGGGACATTCTATACGGGAGGGTGTGGTCCGGCCAACGCACCTTC.

This clone was seen a single time. V usage is TRBV24-1 and J usage is TRBJ1-4; D is ambiguous. V lost 8 bases and J lost 4, with 7 bases in between. Germline CDR1 is KGHDR and CDR2 is SFDVKD. CDR3 length: 12 residues. The CDR3 region has the DNA TGTGCCACCATACATTTTAATGAAAAACTGTTTTTT. Translation gives CATIHFNEKLFF.

The J gene is TRBJ2-1, the V gene TRBV5-1; D unresolved. V was shortened by 0 bases and J by 3 bases, with 10 bases between the two germline ends. The CDR3 covers 15 residues. CDR1 is SGHRS, CDR2 YFSETQ, per germline. In DNA, the CDR3 is TGCGCCAGCAGCTTGGAGTCTCCAGTCTACAATGAGCAGTTCTTC. Its translation: CASSLESPVYNEQFF.

The rearrangement joins TRBV2 to TRBJ2-3, with 10 bases matching TRBD2. Germline CDR1 reads SNHLY; CDR2 reads FYNNEI. After removal of 6 bases from V and 3 bases from J, the junction contained 6 bases not matched to a gene. The CDR3 contains 15 residues. The CDR3 region has the DNA TGTGCCAGCAGCCCAGCGGGGGGGAATACAGATACGCAGTATTTT. It specifies CASSPAGGNTDTQYF. The full variable domain, in which reference TRBV2 and TRBJ2-3 provide the parts outside the CDR3, is EPEVTQTPSHQVTQMGQEVILRCVPISNHLYFYWYRQILGQKVEFLVSFYNNEISEKSEIFDDQFSVERPDGSNFTLKIRSTKLEDSAMYFCASSPAGGNTDTQYFGPGTRLTVL.

The chain combines TRBV5-1 with TRBJ2-7; 9 nucleotides match TRBD1. This CDR3 comprises 16 residues. Germline loops: CDR1 SGHRS, CDR2 YFSETQ. Germline trimming cut 0 bases from V and 1 base from J; bases unmatched to any gene: 5. CDR3 sequence (DNA): TGCGCCAGCAGCTTGGCCTGGGGACAGGGTTCCTACGAGCAGTACTTC. This translates into CASSLAWGQGSYEQYF.

V and J are TRBV11-1 and TRBJ1-2; D possibly corresponds to TRBD1 (6 bases). The CDR3 length is 14 residues. Germline V gene lookup returns CDR1 SGHAT and CDR2 FQDESV (reference sequence). Trimming cost V 4 bases and J 2 bases, with 11 bases left between them. The CDR3 spells CASSSARGNYGYTF. CDR3 coding DNA: TGTGCCAGCAGCTCCGCGAGGGGGAACTATGGCTACACCTTC.

In this sample, this clone turned up once. The genes are TRBV7-9 and TRBJ1-4; D not resolved. V lost 4 bases and J 6 bases, leaving 12 bases between the germline ends. The CDR3 spans 14 residues. From germline, CDR1 is SEHNR and CDR2 FQNEAQ (reference sequence). Written as DNA, the CDR3 is TGTGCCAGCAGCTGGGGTGGAGGATATGAAAAACTGTTTTTT. Translating gives CASSWGGGYEKLFF.

J is TRBJ1-4 and V is TRBV25-1; TRBD1 might be the D (5 bases). Germline V gene sequence: CDR1 MGHDK, CDR2 SYGVNS. This CDR3 region has 15 residues. Trimming took 5 bases from V and 5 from J, leaving 15 bases between them. Written as DNA, the CDR3 is TGTGCCAGCAGTAATCCGGGCCCAGGGAATGAAAAACTGTTTTTT. It is translated as CASSNPGPGNEKLFF.